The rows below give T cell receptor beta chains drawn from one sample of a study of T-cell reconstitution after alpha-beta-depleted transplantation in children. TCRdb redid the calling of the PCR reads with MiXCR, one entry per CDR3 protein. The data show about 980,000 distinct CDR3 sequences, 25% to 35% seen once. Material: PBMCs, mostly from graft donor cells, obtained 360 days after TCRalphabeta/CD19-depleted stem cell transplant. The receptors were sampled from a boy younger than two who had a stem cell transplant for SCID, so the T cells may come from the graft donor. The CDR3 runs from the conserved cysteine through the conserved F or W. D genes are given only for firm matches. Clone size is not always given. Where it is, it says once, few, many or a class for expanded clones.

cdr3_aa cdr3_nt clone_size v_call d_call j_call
CASSQPWDRGRSYNEQFF TGCGCCAGCAGTCAACCGTGGGACAGGGGCCGCTCCTACAATGAGCAGTTCTTC NA TRBV23-1 TRBD1 TRBJ2-1
CASSAWAGLRSKRYF TGTGCCAGCAGCGCCTGGGCGGGACTCAGATCGAAGCGGTACTTC NA TRBV11-2 NA TRBJ2-7
CASSEVETSLGADTQYF TGTGCCAGCAGTGAAGTCGAAACTAGCTTAGGCGCAGATACGCAGTATTTT many TRBV2 NA TRBJ2-3
CASSLGGTATYEQYF TGCGCCAGCAGCTTGGGAGGGACGGCTACCTACGAGCAGTACTTC many TRBV5-1 NA TRBJ2-7
CASSPLGHRSYNEQFF TGTGCCAGCAGCCCCCTCGGACACCGCTCCTACAATGAGCAGTTCTTC NA TRBV7-3 NA TRBJ2-1
CSAGDPPPRHEQYF TGCAGTGCAGGGGATCCACCTCCCCGACACGAGCAGTACTTC NA TRBV20-1 NA TRBJ2-7
CASSNIQTGGEQFF TGTGCCAGCAGTAACATACAGACAGGGGGGGAGCAGTTCTTC NA TRBV12-3/TRBV12-4 TRBD1 TRBJ2-1
CSARDTKNIQYF TGCAGTGCTAGAGACACCAAAAACATTCAGTACTTC NA TRBV20-1 NA TRBJ2-4
CSAPSGGLSPLHF TGCAGTGCTCCATCCGGGGGCCTTTCACCCCTCCACTTT NA TRBV20-1 NA TRBJ1-6
CSASLGAPTDTQYF TGCAGTGCTAGTCTCGGGGCCCCCACAGATACGCAGTATTTT few TRBV20-1 NA TRBJ2-3
CASSIGAGGIYNEQFF TGTGCCAGCAGCATCGGGGCAGGGGGAATTTACAATGAGCAGTTCTTC few TRBV7-9 TRBD1 TRBJ2-1
CASSPARARRETQYF TGTGCCAGCAGTCCGGCCCGGGCCAGAAGGGAGACCCAGTACTTC many TRBV12-3/TRBV12-4 NA TRBJ2-5
CASSQQDRAAYEQYF TGCGCCAGCAGCCAACAAGACAGGGCGGCCTACGAGCAGTACTTC NA TRBV4-3 TRBD1 TRBJ2-7
CASSPTTGGRITYF TGTGCCAGCAGTCCAACGACAGGGGGCCGGATAACGTACTTC NA TRBV12-3/TRBV12-4 TRBD1 TRBJ2-4
CASSPLDYRDTQYF TGTGCCAGCAGCCCCTTGGACTACCGAGATACGCAGTATTTT NA TRBV6-2/TRBV6-3 NA TRBJ2-3
CASSAFGTAINEKLFF TGTGCCAGCAGCGCCTTCGGGACAGCGATTAATGAAAAACTGTTTTTT NA TRBV9 TRBD1 TRBJ1-4
CSVVSQRGPYEQYF TGCAGCGTCGTATCACAGCGGGGACCCTACGAGCAGTACTTC NA TRBV29-1 TRBD2 TRBJ2-7
CASSFLTGTGDLAKNIQYF TGTGCCAGCAGTTTTTTAACCGGGACAGGGGATCTAGCCAAAAACATTCAGTACTTC few TRBV12-3/TRBV12-4 TRBD1 TRBJ2-4
CASSGERFNQPQHF TGTGCCAGCAGTGGGGAAAGGTTCAATCAGCCCCAGCATTTT NA TRBV2 NA TRBJ1-5
CASSPRTSQPQHF TGTGCCAGCAGTCCGAGGACAAGTCAGCCCCAGCATTTT NA TRBV27 NA TRBJ1-5
CASSENGDGELFF TGTGCCAGCAGTGAAAATGGGGACGGGGAGCTGTTTTTT NA TRBV2 NA TRBJ2-2
CASNSIGDSPLHF TGTGCCAGCAACTCAATCGGGGATTCACCCCTCCACTTT NA TRBV6-6 NA TRBJ1-6
CASSTGGEDQPQHF TGTGCCAGCAGTACAGGGGGAGAAGATCAGCCCCAGCATTTT NA TRBV6-1 TRBD1 TRBJ1-5
CASSLRGPYSNQPQHF TGTGCCAGCAGTCTTCGAGGTCCTTATAGCAATCAGCCCCAGCATTTT NA TRBV12-3/TRBV12-4 NA TRBJ1-5
CASSFIWGRNEQFF TGCGCCAGCAGCTTTATTTGGGGGCGCAATGAGCAGTTCTTC NA TRBV5-1 NA TRBJ2-1
CASSTVEETQYF TGCGCCAGCAGTACGGTGGAAGAGACCCAGTACTTC many TRBV5-1 NA TRBJ2-5
CASSYGTGGAGSSYEQYF TGTGCCAGCAGCTACGGGACAGGGGGCGCAGGGAGCTCCTACGAGCAGTACTTC few TRBV11-1 TRBD1 TRBJ2-7
CASSRGTFGNEQLF TGTGCCAGCAGTCGGGGGACTTTTGGCAATGAGCAGCTCTTC few TRBV6-1 NA TRBJ2-1
CASRPGTVLTTDTQYF TGTGCCAGCAGGCCCGGGACAGTATTAACCACAGATACGCAGTATTTT NA TRBV12-3/TRBV12-4 TRBD1 TRBJ2-3
CASSLDGLPLGQYF TGTGCCAGCAGCCTAGACGGACTACCCCTAGGGCAGTACTTC NA TRBV16 NA TRBJ2-7
CASSEQITDTQYF TGTGCCAGCAGTGAGCAGATCACAGATACGCAGTATTTT NA TRBV2 NA TRBJ2-3
CASMGTTSGPEAFF TGTGCCAGCATGGGCACGACAAGCGGACCTGAAGCTTTCTTT NA TRBV12-3/TRBV12-4 NA TRBJ1-1
CASSYVSELQYF TGTGCCAGCAGTTACGTTAGCGAGCTGCAGTATTTT NA TRBV6-2/TRBV6-3 NA TRBJ2-3
CATSVQGRDQPQHF TGTGCCACCAGTGTCCAGGGAAGGGATCAGCCCCAGCATTTT NA TRBV24-1 NA TRBJ1-5
CASKTSGGQETQYF TGTGCCAGCAAGACTAGCGGGGGGCAAGAGACCCAGTACTTC NA TRBV27 TRBD2 TRBJ2-5